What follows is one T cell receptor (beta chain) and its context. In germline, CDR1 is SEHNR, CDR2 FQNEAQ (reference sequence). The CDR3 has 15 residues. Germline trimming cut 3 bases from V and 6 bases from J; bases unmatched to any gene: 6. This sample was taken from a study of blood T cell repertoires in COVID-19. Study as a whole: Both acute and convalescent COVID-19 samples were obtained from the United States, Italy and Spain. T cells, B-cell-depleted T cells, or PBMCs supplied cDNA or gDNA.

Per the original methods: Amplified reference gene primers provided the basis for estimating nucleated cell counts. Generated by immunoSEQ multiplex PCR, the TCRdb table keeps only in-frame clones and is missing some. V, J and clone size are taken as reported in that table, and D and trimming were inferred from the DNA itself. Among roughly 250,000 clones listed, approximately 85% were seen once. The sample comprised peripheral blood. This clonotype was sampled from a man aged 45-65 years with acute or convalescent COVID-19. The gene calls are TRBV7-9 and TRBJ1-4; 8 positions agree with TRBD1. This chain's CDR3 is CASSLGTGSHEKLFF. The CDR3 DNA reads TGTGCCAGCAGCTTGGGGACAGGCAGTCATGAAAAACTGTTTTTT.